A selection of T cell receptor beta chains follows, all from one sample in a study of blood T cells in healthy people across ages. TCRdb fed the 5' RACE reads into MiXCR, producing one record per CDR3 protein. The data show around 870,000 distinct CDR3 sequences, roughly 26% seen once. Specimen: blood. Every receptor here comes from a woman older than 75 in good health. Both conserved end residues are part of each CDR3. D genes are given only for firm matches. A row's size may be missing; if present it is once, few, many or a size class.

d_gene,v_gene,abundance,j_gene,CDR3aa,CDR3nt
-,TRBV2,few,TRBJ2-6,CASSEESTGANVLTF,TGTGCCAGCAGTGAGGAGTCGACTGGGGCCAACGTCCTGACTTTC
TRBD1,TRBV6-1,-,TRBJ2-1,CAGRRDRGYEQFF,TGTGCCGGCAGACGGGACAGGGGCTATGAGCAGTTCTTC
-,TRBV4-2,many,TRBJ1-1,CASSQEVGQAFF,TGTGCCAGCAGCCAAGAAGTGGGTCAAGCTTTCTTT
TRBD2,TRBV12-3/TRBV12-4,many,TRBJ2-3,CASSLGLHTDTQYF,TGTGCCAGCAGCTTGGGACTACACACAGATACGCAGTATTTT
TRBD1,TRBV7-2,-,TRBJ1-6,CASSLVGDRGYSPLHF,TGTGCCAGCAGCTTAGTAGGGGACAGGGGTTATTCACCCCTCCACTTT
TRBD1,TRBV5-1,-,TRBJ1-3,CASSLVGQLSGNTIYF,TGCGCCAGCAGCTTGGTGGGACAGCTCTCTGGAAACACCATATATTTT
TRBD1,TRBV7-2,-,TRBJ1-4,CASSSSGTGGEKLFF,TGTGCCAGCAGCTCGTCCGGGACAGGGGGGGAAAAACTGTTTTTT
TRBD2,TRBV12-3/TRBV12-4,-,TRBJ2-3,CASSFQSGGAGDTQYF,TGTGCCAGCAGTTTTCAAAGCGGGGGGGCCGGGGATACGCAGTATTTT
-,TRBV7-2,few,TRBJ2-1,CASSMTTPDGEQFF,TGTGCCAGCAGCATGACTACCCCGGACGGTGAGCAGTTCTTC
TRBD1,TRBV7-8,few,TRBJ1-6,CASSLGQGVGSPLHF,TGTGCCAGCAGCTTAGGGCAGGGGGTAGGCTCACCCCTCCACTTT
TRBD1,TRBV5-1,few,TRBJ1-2,CASSPGTVYGTGYTF,TGCGCCAGCAGCCCCGGGACAGTATATGGGACGGGCTACACCTTC
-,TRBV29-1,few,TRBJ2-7,CSVRGGTYEQYF,TGCAGCGTAAGGGGCGGAACCTACGAGCAGTACTTC
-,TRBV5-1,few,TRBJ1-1,CASSLPGREVEAFF,TGCGCCAGCAGCTTACCGGGACGAGAGGTTGAAGCTTTCTTT
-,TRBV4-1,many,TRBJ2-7,CASSHYEQYF,TGCGCCAGCAGCCATTACGAGCAGTACTTC
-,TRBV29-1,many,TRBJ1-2,CSGGTLDGYTF,TGCAGCGGGGGGACTTTGGATGGCTACACCTTC
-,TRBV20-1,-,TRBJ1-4,CSATDGGRYEKLFF,TGCAGTGCTACGGACGGGGGCAGATACGAAAAACTGTTTTTT
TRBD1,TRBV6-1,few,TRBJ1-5,CASSVAGTGERSQHF,TGTGCCAGCAGTGTTGCCGGGACAGGGGAGAGGTCCCAGCATTTT
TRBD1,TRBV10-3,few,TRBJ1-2,CAISRTGAGRANYGYTF,TGTGCCATCAGCCGTACAGGGGCAGGGCGAGCTAACTATGGCTACACCTTC
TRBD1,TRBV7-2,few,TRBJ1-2,CASSPRTGNTF,TGTGCCAGCAGCCCCCGGACAGGGAACACCTTC
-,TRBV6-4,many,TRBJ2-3,CASSAGVTGFHRADTQYF,TGTGCCAGCAGTGCGGGAGTGACAGGGTTTCATCGAGCAGATACGCAGTATTTT
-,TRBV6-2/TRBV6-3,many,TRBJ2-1,CASSYLRNEQFF,TGTGCCAGCAGTTACCTGAGGAATGAGCAGTTCTTC
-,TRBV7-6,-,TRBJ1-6,CASSLGRVNNSPLHF,TGTGCCAGCAGCCTCGGACGAGTCAATAATTCACCCCTCCACTTT
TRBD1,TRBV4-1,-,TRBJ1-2,CASSQGSQGAKGYTF,TGCGCCAGCAGCCAAGGCTCACAGGGGGCTAAAGGCTACACCTTC
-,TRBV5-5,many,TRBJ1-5,CASSIQGIYGQPQHF,TGTGCCAGCAGCATTCAGGGGATTTACGGTCAGCCCCAGCATTTT
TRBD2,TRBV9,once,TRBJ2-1,CASSVALAGAGNEQFF,TGTGCCAGCAGCGTAGCACTAGCGGGGGCGGGGAATGAGCAGTTCTTC
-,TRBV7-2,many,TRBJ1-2,CASNPQPAANYGYTF,TGTGCCAGCAACCCCCAGCCAGCCGCTAACTATGGCTACACCTTC
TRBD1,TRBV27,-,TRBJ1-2,CATSKGGQGIPGYIF,TGTGCCACCTCAAAGGGGGGACAGGGAATCCCTGGCTACATCTTC
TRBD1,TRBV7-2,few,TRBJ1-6,CASSLGDRGYYNSPLHF,TGTGCCAGCAGCTTAGGGGACAGGGGTTACTATAATTCACCCCTCCACTTT
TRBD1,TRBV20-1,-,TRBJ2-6,CSASKGTASPSASGANVLTF,TGCAGTGCTAGTAAAGGGACAGCCTCCCCTTCCGCCTCTGGGGCCAACGTCCTGACTTTC
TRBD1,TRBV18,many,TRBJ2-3,CASSKGQPPDTQYF,TGTGCCAGCTCCAAGGGACAGCCTCCAGATACGCAGTATTTT
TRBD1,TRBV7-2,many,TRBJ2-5,CASSPDRGRGQETQYF,TGTGCCAGCAGCCCAGACAGGGGGAGAGGACAAGAGACCCAGTACTTC
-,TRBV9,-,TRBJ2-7,CASSVYVNRSYEQYF,TGTGCCAGCAGCGTTTACGTAAACCGTTCCTACGAGCAGTACTTC
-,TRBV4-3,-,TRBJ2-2,CASSQGSTNTGELFF,TGCGCCAGCAGCCAAGGTTCCACGAACACCGGGGAGCTGTTTTTT
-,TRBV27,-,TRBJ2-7,CAAGMSSYEQYF,TGTGCCGCTGGGATGAGCTCCTACGAGCAGTACTTC
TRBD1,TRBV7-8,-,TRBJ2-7,CASSLRQGALEQYF,TGTGCCAGCAGCCTAAGACAGGGGGCTCTCGAGCAGTACTTC
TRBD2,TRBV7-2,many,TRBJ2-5,CASSLVSMGGLAGGRETQYF,TGTGCCAGCAGCTTAGTGTCCATGGGGGGACTAGCGGGGGGGAGGGAGACCCAGTACTTC
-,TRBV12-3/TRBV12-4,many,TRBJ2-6,CASSLALPGANVLTF,TGTGCCAGCAGTTTAGCGCTCCCTGGGGCCAACGTCCTGACTTTC
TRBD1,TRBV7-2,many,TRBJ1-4,CASSPQPGQGAGKLFF,TGTGCCAGCAGCCCCCAACCCGGACAGGGGGCTGGAAAACTGTTTTTT
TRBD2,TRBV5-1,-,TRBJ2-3,CASSVGLAGDTQYF,TGCGCCAGCAGTGTAGGACTAGCGGGAGATACGCAGTATTTT
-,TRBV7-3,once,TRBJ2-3,CASSLGWGFTDTQYF,TGTGCCAGCAGCTTAGGTTGGGGGTTCACAGATACGCAGTATTTT
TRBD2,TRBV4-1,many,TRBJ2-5,CASSQSGGKYQETQYF,TGCGCCAGCAGCCAAAGCGGGGGAAAGTACCAAGAGACCCAGTACTTC
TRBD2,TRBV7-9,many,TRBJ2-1,CASSLARRTGGVYNEQFF,TGTGCCAGCAGCTTAGCACGGAGGACGGGAGGGGTATACAATGAGCAGTTCTTC
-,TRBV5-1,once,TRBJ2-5,CAGTTLPGSTRTQYF,TGCGCCGGCACCACCTTACCGGGTTCCACGCGGACCCAGTACTTC
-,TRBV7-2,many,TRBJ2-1,CASSLAGGLSSYNEQFF,TGTGCCAGCAGCTTAGCGGGGGGTTTAAGTTCCTACAATGAGCAGTTCTTC
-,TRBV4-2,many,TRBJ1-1,CASSQETLTEAFF,TGTGCCAGCAGCCAAGAGACTTTGACTGAAGCTTTCTTT
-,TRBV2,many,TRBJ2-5,CASSETSSAETQYF,TGTGCCAGCAGTGAAACTAGCTCGGCGGAGACCCAGTACTTC
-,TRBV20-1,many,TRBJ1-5,CSARGIHQPQHF,TGCAGTGCTAGGGGCATTCATCAGCCCCAGCATTTT
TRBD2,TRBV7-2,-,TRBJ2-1,CASSLARTSDPVDDEQFF,TGTGCCAGCAGCTTAGCCAGGACTAGCGACCCCGTGGACGATGAGCAGTTCTTC
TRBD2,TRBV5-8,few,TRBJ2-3,CASSTRGGATDTQYF,TGTGCCAGCAGCACCCGGGGAGGGGCGACAGATACGCAGTATTTT
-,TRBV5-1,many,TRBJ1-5,CASSWDGSSYQPQHF,TGCGCCAGCAGCTGGGACGGCTCAAGCTATCAGCCCCAGCATTTT
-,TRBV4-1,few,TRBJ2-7,CASSQDLPDSFLTYEQYF,TGCGCCAGCAGCCAAGATCTTCCCGACAGCTTCCTGACCTACGAGCAGTACTTC
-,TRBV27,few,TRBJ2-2,CASSSGGHNTGELFF,TGTGCCAGCAGTTCGGGGGGCCATAACACCGGGGAGCTGTTTTTT
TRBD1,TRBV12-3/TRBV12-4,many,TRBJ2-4,CASSRTGGGGNIQYF,TGTGCCAGCAGTAGGACAGGGGGAGGGGGAAACATTCAGTACTTC
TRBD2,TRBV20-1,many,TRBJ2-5,CSASRTSGGSPGGETQYF,TGCAGTGCTAGCCGGACTAGCGGGGGGTCTCCCGGGGGAGAGACCCAGTACTTC